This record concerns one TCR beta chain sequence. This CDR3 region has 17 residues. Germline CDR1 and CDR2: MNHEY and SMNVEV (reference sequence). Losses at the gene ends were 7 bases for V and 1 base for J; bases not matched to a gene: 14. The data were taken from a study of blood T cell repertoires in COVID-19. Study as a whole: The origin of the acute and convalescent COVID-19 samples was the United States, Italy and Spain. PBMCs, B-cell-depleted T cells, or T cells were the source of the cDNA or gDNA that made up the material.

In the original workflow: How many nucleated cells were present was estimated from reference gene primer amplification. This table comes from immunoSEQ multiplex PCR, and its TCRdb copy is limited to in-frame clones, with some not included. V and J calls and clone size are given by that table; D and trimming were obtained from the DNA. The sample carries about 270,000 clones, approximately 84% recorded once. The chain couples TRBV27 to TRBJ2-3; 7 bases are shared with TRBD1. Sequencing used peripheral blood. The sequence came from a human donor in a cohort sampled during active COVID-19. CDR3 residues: CASIPRGNYLRTDTQYF. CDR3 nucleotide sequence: TGTGCCAGCATCCCCAGGGGGAACTACCTACGCACAGATACGCAGTATTTT.